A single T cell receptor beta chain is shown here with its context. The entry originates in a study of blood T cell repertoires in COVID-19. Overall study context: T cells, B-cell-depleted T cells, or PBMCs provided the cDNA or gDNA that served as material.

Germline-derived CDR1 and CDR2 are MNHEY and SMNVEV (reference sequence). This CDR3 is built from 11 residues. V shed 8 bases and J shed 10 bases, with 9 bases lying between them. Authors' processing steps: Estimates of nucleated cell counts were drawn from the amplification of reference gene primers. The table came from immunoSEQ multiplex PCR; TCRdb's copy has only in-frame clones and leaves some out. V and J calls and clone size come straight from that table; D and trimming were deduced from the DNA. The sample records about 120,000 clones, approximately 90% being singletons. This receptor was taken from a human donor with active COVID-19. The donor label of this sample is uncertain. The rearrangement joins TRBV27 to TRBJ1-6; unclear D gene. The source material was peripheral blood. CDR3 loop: CASPFSSPLHF. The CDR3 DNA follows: TGTGCCAGCCCCTTCTCCTCACCCCTCCACTTT.